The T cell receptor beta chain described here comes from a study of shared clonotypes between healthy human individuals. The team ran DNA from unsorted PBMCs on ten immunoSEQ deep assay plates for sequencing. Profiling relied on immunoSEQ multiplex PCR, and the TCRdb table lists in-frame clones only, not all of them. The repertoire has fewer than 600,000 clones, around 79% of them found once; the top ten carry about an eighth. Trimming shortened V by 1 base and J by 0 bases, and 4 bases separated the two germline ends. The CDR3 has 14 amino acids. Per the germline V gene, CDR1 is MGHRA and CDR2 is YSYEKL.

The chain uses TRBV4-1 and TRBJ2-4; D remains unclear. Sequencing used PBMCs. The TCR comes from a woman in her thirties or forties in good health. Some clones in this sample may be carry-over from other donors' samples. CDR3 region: CASSQALAKNIQYF. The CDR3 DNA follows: TGCGCCAGCAGCCAAGCTTTAGCCAAAAACATTCAGTACTTC.